The 29 T cell receptor beta chains in this list originate from one sample, sequenced in a study of T cells in localized non-small cell lung cancer. This table comes from immunoSEQ multiplex PCR, and its TCRdb copy is limited to in-frame clones, with some not included. The sample consists of 130,000 or so clones, roughly 90% of them appearing once. This material consisted of peripheral blood, taken before any cancer treatment. These receptors all stem from a female donor over 55 with stage I lung adenocarcinoma.

This chain links TRBV28 with TRBJ1-5; 11 nucleotides align to TRBD1. The CDR3 contains 13 residues. Germline V gene sequence: CDR1 MDHEN, CDR2 SYDVKM. V lost 9 bases to trimming and J lost 5 bases; unmatched junction nucleotides: 3. CDR3 in amino acids: CASQGQGDQPQHF. CDR3 DNA: TGTGCCAGTCAGGGACAGGGGGATCAGCCCCAGCATTTT.

V gene TRBV28 combines with J gene TRBJ1-2; D is uncertain. The length of the CDR3 is 10 residues. Germline V gene data show CDR1 as MDHEN and CDR2 as SYDVKM. Trimming cost V 10 bases and J 0 bases, with 3 bases left between them. The CDR3 DNA reads as TGTGCCACTTCTAACTATGGCTACACCTTC. Residues: CATSNYGYTF.

The chain couples TRBV5-1 to TRBJ2-4; 10 positions agree with TRBD2. The CDR3 sequence is 19 residues long. The V and J ends lost 0 bases and 6 bases, in that order; junction bases with no gene match: 15. Germline CDR1 reads SGHRS; CDR2 reads YFSETQ. CDR3 amino acids: CASSLVSGLAGVRRNIQYF. The CDR3 nucleotides are TGCGCCAGCAGCTTGGTTTCGGGGCTAGCGGGAGTTAGGAGAAACATTCAGTACTTC. Looking up the rest from reference TRBV5-1 and TRBJ2-4 gives the full variable domain: KAGVTQTPRYLIKTRGQQVTLSCSPISGHRSVSWYQQTPGQGLQFLFEYFSETQRNKGNFPGRFSGRQFSNSRSEMNVSTLELGDSALYLCASSLVSGLAGVRRNIQYFGAGTRLSVL.

This clone is a singleton in its sample. The chain recombines TRBV13 with TRBJ2-1; perhaps TRBD2 as D (5 bases). The CDR3 covers 14 residues. V lost 2 bases, J lost 0 bases, and 5 bases lay in between. The germline V gene encodes CDR1 PRHDT and CDR2 FYEKMQ (reference sequence). CDR3 in amino acids: CASSLTSSYNEQFF. The CDR3 bases are TGTGCCAGCAGCTTAACTAGCTCCTACAATGAGCAGTTCTTC.

J is TRBJ2-1 and V is TRBV30; D may be TRBD2 (5 bases). Looked up from germline, CDR1 is GTSNPN and CDR2 is SVGIG (reference sequence). The V and J ends lost 4 bases and 5 bases respectively, with 9 bases between them. CDR3 length: 12 residues. CDR3 DNA sequence: TGTGCCTGGAATCCGGAGGACAATGAGCAGTTCTTC. It is translated as CAWNPEDNEQFF.

The chain uses TRBV11-2 and TRBJ2-4; no firm D call. V lost 0 bases, J lost 0 bases, and 3 bases lay in between. The CDR3 length is 14 residues. Germline V lookup: CDR1 SGHAT, CDR2 FQNNGV. CDR3 protein: CASSLEAAKNIQYF. CDR3 in DNA: TGTGCCAGCAGCTTAGAAGCAGCCAAAAACATTCAGTACTTC.

This chain joins TRBV5-6 and TRBJ1-4, with 11 bases matching TRBD1. The CDR3 has 16 amino acids. Germline CDR1 and CDR2: SGHDT and YYEEEE. V shed 3 bases, J shed 5 bases, and the junction held 6 bases outside the gene matches. The CDR3 DNA is TGTGCCAGCAGCTCGTCAGGGACAGGGGGAAATGAAAAACTGTTTTTT. Amino acids: CASSSSGTGGNEKLFF.

The chain combines TRBV5-1 with TRBJ2-5; D ambiguous. The germline gives CDR1 SGHRS, CDR2 YFSETQ. This CDR3 region has 14 residues. The V end lost 0 bases, the J end lost 1 base, and 7 bases lay between the germline ends. The CDR3 bases are TGCGCCAGCAGCTTGGATGTCAGCCAAGAGACCCAGTACTTC. Encoded protein: CASSLDVSQETQYF.

There are a few counts of this clone. This chain uses TRBV5-1 with TRBJ2-6, with D unresolved. The V and J ends lost 0 bases and 3 bases respectively, with 13 bases between them. The CDR3 covers 17 residues. Germline assignment: CDR1 SGHRS and CDR2 YFSETQ. CDR3 bases: TGCGCCAGCAGCTTGGCAGGATCAGTGCATGGGGCCAACGTCCTGACTTTC. This translates into CASSLAGSVHGANVLTF.

This chain connects TRBV28 to TRBJ1-2; no clear D. The CDR3 is made up of 12 amino acids. V lost 6 bases and J 9 bases, leaving 14 bases between the germline ends. Germline CDR1 MDHEN, CDR2 SYDVKM. The CDR3 DNA reads TGTGCCAGCAGCCCGGTGCTGGTCCGCTACACCTTC. Amino acids: CASSPVLVRYTF.

This chain links TRBV29-1 with TRBJ2-2; tentatively, D is TRBD1 (6 bases). This CDR3 comprises 14 residues. Per germline, CDR1 SQVTM and CDR2 ANQGSEA. The V gene lost 4 bases and the J gene lost 0 bases, with 9 bases spanning the gap. The CDR3 coding sequence is TGCAGCGTTGCAGGGGACGCGAACACCGGGGAGCTGTTTTTT. Translated, it gives CSVAGDANTGELFF.

The V call is TRBV19, the J call TRBJ2-7; TRBD2 aligns across 7 bases. CDR3 length: 15 residues. The V gene end was trimmed by 4 bases and the J gene end by 7 bases; junction bases not matched to a gene: 13. In germline, CDR1 is LNHDA, CDR2 SQIVND (reference sequence). The CDR3 nucleotides are TGTGCCAGTAGTAGCAAGGGACTAACTATGAGTGAGCAGTACTTC. This gives the protein CASSSKGLTMSEQYF.

This sequence joins TRBV11-2 and TRBJ1-1, with D hard to call. Germline lookup yields CDR1 SGHAT and CDR2 FQNNGV. There are 13 residues in the CDR3. The V end lost 1 base, the J end lost 4 bases, and 7 bases lay between the germline ends. Here the CDR3 reads CASSLVGGTEAFF. In DNA form, the CDR3 reads TGTGCCAGCAGCTTAGTGGGAGGCACTGAAGCTTTCTTT.

The rearrangement uses TRBV7-8 and TRBJ2-5; 7 bases agree with TRBD2. CDR3 length: 14 residues. The ends lost 4 bases at V and 5 bases at J; junction bases unmatched: 7. From germline, CDR1 is SGHVS and CDR2 FQNEAQ. DNA of the CDR3: TGTGCCAGCAGCTCCCGGGGAGGGGTGGAGACCCAGTACTTC. Protein: CASSSRGGVETQYF.

The chain uses TRBV9 and TRBJ2-2; tentative D call: TRBD1 (6 bases). Deletions cut 2 bases from V and 4 bases from J, with 12 bases between. Germline CDR1 reads SGDLS; CDR2 reads YYNGEE. The length of the CDR3 is 15 residues. The CDR3 protein is CASSVGAGSTGELFF. The CDR3 nucleotides read TGTGCCAGCAGCGTGGGGGCGGGTAGCACCGGGGAGCTGTTTTTT.

The chain employs TRBV21-1 and TRBJ2-1. TRBV21-1 is assigned pseudogene status. The CDR3 sequence is 15 residues long. The CDR3 reads CASSKRSGSYNEQFF. The CDR3 nucleotides read TGTGCCAGCAGCAAACGCTCTGGATCCTACAATGAGCAGTTCTTC.

This chain connects TRBV9 to TRBJ1-1; D is unclear. The CDR3 covers 14 residues. V lost 1 base to trimming and J lost 4 bases, with 11 bases between them. Germline lookup yields CDR1 SGDLS and CDR2 YYNGEE. CDR3 protein: CASSVRARGTEAFF. Here the CDR3 DNA reads TGTGCCAGCAGCGTAAGGGCGCGGGGCACTGAAGCTTTCTTT. The variable domain in full, completed from reference TRBV9 and TRBJ1-1, reads DSGVTQTPKHLITATGQRVTLRCSPRSGDLSVYWYQQSLDQGLQFLIQYYNGEERAKGNILERFSAQQFPDLHSELNLSSLELGDSALYFCASSVRARGTEAFFGQGTRLTVV.

Only one count was recorded for this clone. The chain employs TRBV19 and TRBJ2-1, with TRBD2 identical over 8 bases. CDR3 size: 15 residues. The junction had 10 bases not matched to a gene; V was cut back by 5 bases and J by 7 bases. Germline CDR1 is LNHDA and CDR2 is SQIVND (reference sequence). The CDR3 reads CASSLGAGVGNEQFF. The CDR3 bases are TGTGCCAGTAGTCTTGGAGCGGGAGTAGGGAATGAGCAGTTCTTC.

The J gene is TRBJ2-1, the V gene TRBV6-5; TRBD2 aligns across 7 bases. The V gene's germline CDR1 is MNHEY and CDR2 SVGAGI. The CDR3 is 14 residues long. The trim removed 7 bases at V and 0 bases at J, leaving 3 bases unmatched. In DNA, the CDR3 is TGTGCCAGCACAGCGGGGTACTCCTACAATGAGCAGTTCTTC. Translating gives CASTAGYSYNEQFF.

The chain recombines TRBV9 with TRBJ2-3; TRBD1 is a possible D gene (6 bases). The germline gives CDR1 SGDLS, CDR2 YYNGEE. With 4 bases removed from V and 0 bases from J, the gap between germline ends came to 15 bases. The CDR3 covers 16 residues. CDR3 coding DNA: TGTGCCAGCAGCTCGTGGACAGATGCTAGCACAGATACGCAGTATTTT. Encoded protein: CASSSWTDASTDTQYF. The variable domain in full, completed from reference TRBV9 and TRBJ2-3, reads DSGVTQTPKHLITATGQRVTLRCSPRSGDLSVYWYQQSLDQGLQFLIQYYNGEERAKGNILERFSAQQFPDLHSELNLSSLELGDSALYFCASSSWTDASTDTQYFGPGTRLTVL.

The DNA of the CDR3 is TGTGCCAGCAGCGCCACTAGCGGTGGCGAGCAGTACTTC. Translated: CASSATSGGEQYF. The V call is TRBV9, the J call TRBJ2-7; 8 nucleotides match TRBD2. Germline V gene data show CDR1 as SGDLS and CDR2 as YYNGEE. CDR3 length: 13 residues. The trim removed 3 bases at V and 6 bases at J, leaving 5 bases unmatched.

This clone was found once. The chain is built from TRBV15 and TRBJ1-2; the D gene is possibly TRBD1 (5 bases). CDR1 and CDR2 from the germline V gene are LNHNV and YYDKDF (reference sequence). V lost 1 base to trimming and J lost 2 bases, with 5 bases between them. This CDR3 has 13 amino acids. The CDR3 nucleotides are TGTGCCACCAGCAGAGGGGACAACTATGGCTACACCTTC. This sequence encodes CATSRGDNYGYTF. The entire variable domain, with the rest obtained from reference TRBV15 and TRBJ1-2, is as follows: DAMVIQNPRYQVTQFGKPVTLSCSQTLNHNVMYWYQQKSSQAPKLLFHYYDKDFNNEADTPDNFQSRRPNTSFCFLDIRSPGLGDTAMYLCATSRGDNYGYTFGSGTRLTVV.

The chain couples TRBV28 to TRBJ1-1, with a possible D match to TRBD1 (5 bases). V was clipped by 3 bases and J by 7 bases, with 9 bases between them. Germline-derived CDR1 and CDR2 are MDHEN and SYDVKM. The CDR3 extends over 12 amino acids. This CDR3 reads CASSFGTGEAFF. CDR3 in DNA: TGTGCCAGCAGTTTCGGGACGGGTGAAGCTTTCTTT.

The chain couples TRBV11-2 to TRBJ2-1; 11 bases fit TRBD1. The germline CDR1 and CDR2 sequences are SGHAT and FQNNGV. The CDR3 loop spans 20 amino acids. Unmatched junction bases numbered 13, after V lost 0 bases and J lost 3 bases. CDR3 region: CASSLEGRQGQGVIYNEQFF. The CDR3 bases are TGTGCCAGCAGCTTAGAGGGCAGGCAGGGACAGGGGGTAATCTACAATGAGCAGTTCTTC. The variable domain in full, with the rest retrieved from reference TRBV11-2 and TRBJ2-1, is EAGVAQSPRYKIIEKRQSVAFWCNPISGHATLYWYQQILGQGPKLLIQFQNNGVVDDSQLPKDRFSAERLKGVDSTLKIQPAKLEDSAVYLCASSLEGRQGQGVIYNEQFFGPGTRLTVL.

This clone was seen more than once but under ten times. As DNA, the CDR3 is TGCGCCAGCAGCCTGACAGGGGAACCTCAGCCCCAGCATTTT. Its translation: CASSLTGEPQPQHF. The V gene is TRBV5-1, the J gene TRBJ1-5, with 8 nucleotides matching TRBD1. V lost 4 bases to trimming and J lost 6 bases; unmatched junction nucleotides: 6. The CDR3 is 14 amino acids. Germline V lookup: CDR1 SGHRS, CDR2 YFSETQ.

The genes are TRBV11-3 and TRBJ2-3; 9 nucleotides agree with TRBD2. There are 17 residues in the CDR3. The trim removed 2 bases at V and 5 bases at J, leaving 11 bases unmatched. The V gene's germline CDR1 is SGHNT and CDR2 YENEEA. The CDR3 is CASSLQSGAGGKDTQYF. CDR3 nucleotides: TGTGCCAGCAGCTTACAAAGCGGAGCGGGAGGAAAAGATACGCAGTATTTT.

J is TRBJ2-7 and V is TRBV5-6, with TRBD1 identical over 7 bases. CDR1 and CDR2 from the germline V gene are SGHDT and YYEEEE. The CDR3 consists of 16 residues. V shed 6 bases, J shed 2 bases, and the junction held 14 bases outside the gene matches. The chain's CDR3 is CASNRWGTGVTYEQYF. CDR3 bases: TGTGCCAGCAACCGGTGGGGAACAGGGGTAACCTACGAGCAGTACTTC.

This clone was found once. The rearrangement joins TRBV7-9 to TRBJ2-7, with 10 bases aligning to TRBD2. Germline assignment: CDR1 SEHNR and CDR2 FQNEAQ (reference sequence). The CDR3 has 19 residues. V dropped 3 bases and J dropped 3; count of bases not matched to a gene: 17. CDR3 DNA sequence: TGTGCCAGCAGCTTTAAGGCTAGCGGGAGTGGGGCCCATTTCTACGAGCAGTACTTC. Residues: CASSFKASGSGAHFYEQYF.

J is TRBJ2-5 and V is TRBV25-1; the D gene is possibly TRBD1 (6 bases). CDR3 length: 11 amino acids. The germline V gene encodes CDR1 MGHDK and CDR2 SYGVNS. Trimming left V 5 bases short and J 5 bases short, with 6 bases between. CDR3 DNA: TGTGCCAGCAGTCAGGGGGAGACCCAGTACTTC. Translated: CASSQGETQYF.